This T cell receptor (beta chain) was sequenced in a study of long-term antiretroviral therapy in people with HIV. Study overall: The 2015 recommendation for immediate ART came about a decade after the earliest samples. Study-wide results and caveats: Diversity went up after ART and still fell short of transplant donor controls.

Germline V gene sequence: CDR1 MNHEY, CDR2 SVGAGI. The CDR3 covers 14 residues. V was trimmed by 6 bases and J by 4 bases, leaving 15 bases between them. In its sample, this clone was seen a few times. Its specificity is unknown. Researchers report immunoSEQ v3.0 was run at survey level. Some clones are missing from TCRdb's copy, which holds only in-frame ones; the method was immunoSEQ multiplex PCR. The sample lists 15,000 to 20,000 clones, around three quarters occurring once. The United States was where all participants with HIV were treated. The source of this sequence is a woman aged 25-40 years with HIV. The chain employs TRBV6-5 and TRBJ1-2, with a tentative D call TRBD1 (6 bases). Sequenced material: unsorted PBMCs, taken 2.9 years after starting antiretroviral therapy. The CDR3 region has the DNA TGTGCCAGCAGGTTCCAGGGGCGCAGCTATGGCTACACCTTC. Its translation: CASRFQGRSYGYTF.